This entry describes one T cell receptor (beta chain). As yet, its antigen is unknown. TCRdb keeps only in-frame clones here, not all; method: immunoSEQ multiplex PCR. Of 120,000 to 150,000 clones in the sample, over 75% were seen once. These data belong to a study of T cell responses to AZD1222 COVID-19 vaccine. For the study at large: Second-dose intervals of approximately 4 or approximately 12 weeks were pooled.

V lost 2 bases and J 4 bases, leaving 8 bases between the germline ends. This CDR3 spans 12 amino acids. CDR1 is GTSNPN and CDR2 is SVGIG in the germline V gene (reference sequence). Points from the study as a whole: Targets within unmutated variant regions were reportedly found for nearly half of spike-specific TCRs. Baseline seropositivity occurred in only a handful of AZD1222 recipients.

The genes are TRBV30 and TRBJ1-1, with D tentatively TRBD1 (5 bases). The source material was peripheral blood, sampled on day 0 of AZD1222 vaccination. The clonotype was recovered from an adult in good health. Here the CDR3 DNA reads TGTGCCTGGAGTCGGGGCCTCACTGAAGCTTTCTTT. This gives the protein CAWSRGLTEAFF.